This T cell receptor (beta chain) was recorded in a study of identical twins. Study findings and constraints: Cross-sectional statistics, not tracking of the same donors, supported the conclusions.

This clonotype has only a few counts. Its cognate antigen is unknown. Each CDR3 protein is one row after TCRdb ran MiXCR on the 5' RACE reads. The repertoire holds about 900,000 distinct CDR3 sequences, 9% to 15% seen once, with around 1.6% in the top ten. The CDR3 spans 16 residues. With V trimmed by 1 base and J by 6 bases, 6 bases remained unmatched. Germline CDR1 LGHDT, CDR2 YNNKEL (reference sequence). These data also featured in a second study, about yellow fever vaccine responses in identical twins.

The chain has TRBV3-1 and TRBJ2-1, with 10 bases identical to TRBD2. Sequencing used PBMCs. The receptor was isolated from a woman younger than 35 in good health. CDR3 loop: CASSQAVSGGANEQFF. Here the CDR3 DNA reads TGTGCCAGCAGCCAAGCAGTAAGCGGGGGGGCCAATGAGCAGTTCTTC.